One and the same sample provided the 14 T cell receptor beta chains below, sequenced in a study of post-analysis software for immune sequencing data. Findings of the study overall: TRBV segments more frequent in patients than in controls numbered roughly 5 and included TRBV5-6, TRBV5-1 and TRBV20-1.

Sequencing libraries made from TCR beta cDNA carried unique molecular identifiers. Each CDR3 protein gets one entry after TCRdb re-called the PCR reads with MiXCR. In the table there are fewer than 900,000 distinct CDR3 sequences, around 46% of which are singletons. What these receptors recognize is not known. The sequenced material came from blood. These receptor sequences come from a girl between 10 and 17 years old with multiple sclerosis.

This clonotype came up a few times. The chain joins TRBV11-3 to TRBJ2-7; 10 bases line up with TRBD1. The V gene's germline CDR1 is SGHNT and CDR2 YENEEA. This CDR3 has 13 residues. Losses at the gene ends were 5 bases for V and 5 bases for J; bases not matched to a gene: 3. In DNA form, the CDR3 reads TGTGCCAGCAGCCGGGACAGGGGTAACGAGCAGTACTTC. It encodes CASSRDRGNEQYF. Variable domain in full (rest from reference TRBV11-3 and TRBJ2-7): EAGVVQSPRYKIIEKKQPVAFWCNPISGHNTLYWYLQNLGQGPELLIRYENEEAVDDSQLPKDRFSAERLKGVDSTLKIQPAELGDSAVYLCASSRDRGNEQYFGPGTRLTVT.

This clonotype was seen more than once but under ten times. The chain is built from TRBV18 and TRBJ2-1; 10 bases fit TRBD2. The CDR3 loop spans 17 amino acids. Unmatched junction bases numbered 7, after V lost 3 bases and J lost 2 bases. Germline V CDR1 and CDR2: KGHSH, LQKENI. DNA for the CDR3: TGTGCCAGCTCACCTCCCCCGGGACTAGCGCCCTACAATGAGCAGTTCTTC. Its protein product is CASSPPPGLAPYNEQFF.

The chain has TRBV27 and TRBJ2-7; 8 nucleotides match TRBD2. Germline lookup yields CDR1 MNHEY and CDR2 SMNVEV (reference sequence). V trimming: 5 bases; J trimming: 0 bases; junction bases outside the gene matches: 6. The CDR3 has 15 residues. This CDR3 is CASSPLAARSYEQYF. The DNA for the CDR3 is TGTGCCAGCAGTCCACTAGCGGCCCGCTCCTACGAGCAGTACTTC.

This clonotype was observed once. CDR3 DNA: TGTGCCAGCACCAAAAATAAGGGACAGGGGAATCAAGAGACCCAGTACTTC. Protein product: CASTKNKGQGNQETQYF. The rearrangement joins TRBV6-1 to TRBJ2-7; 10 nucleotides agree with TRBD1. The J call could be wrong; TRBJ2-5 is a better fit for the DNA end. The CDR3 runs to 17 residues. Germline loops: CDR1 MNHNS, CDR2 SASEGT.

This clonotype was seen only a few times. This chain uses TRBV28 with TRBJ2-7; TRBD2 aligns across 10 bases. The J segment lost 7 bases and the V segment lost 3 bases, leaving 18 bases of the junction unmatched. From germline, CDR1 is MDHEN and CDR2 SYDVKM. The CDR3 sequence is 18 residues long. Here the CDR3 DNA reads TGTGCCAGCAGTTTGAGTCTGGCTAGCGGGAGTCCCTACAATGAGCAGTACTTC. It specifies CASSLSLASGSPYNEQYF.

This clonotype was observed at least ten times. Germline is not matched at one junction end, which may reflect a read error. The chain employs TRBV7-7 and TRBJ2-3; no clear D. Germline CDR1 SSHAT, CDR2 FNYEAQ (reference sequence). The CDR3 loop spans 15 amino acids. CDR3 in amino acids: CASSLLAGTTDTQYF. The CDR3, as DNA: TGTGCTAGCAGCTTGCTGGCAGGCACTACAGATACGCAGTATTTT.

V and J are TRBV20-1 and TRBJ1-2, with 7 bases lining up with TRBD1. The CDR3 spans 16 residues. Germline V lookup: CDR1 DFQATT, CDR2 SNEGSKA (reference sequence). The V and J ends lost 0 bases and 2 bases, in that order; junction bases with no gene match: 9. The CDR3 region is CSARDPRGQTNYGYTF. DNA of the CDR3: TGCAGTGCTAGAGATCCACGGGGACAGACAAACTATGGCTACACCTTC.

CDR3 DNA sequence: TGTGCCAGCAGCTTAGCGACCAGCGGGAGCGTCGGGTCCTACGAGCAGTACTTC. Translation: CASSLATSGSVGSYEQYF. The chain joins TRBV7-6 to TRBJ2-7; 8 nucleotides agree with TRBD2. This CDR3 is built from 18 residues. Trimming at V came to 0 bases and at J to 1 base, leaving 11 bases not matched to a gene. CDR1 and CDR2 from the germline V gene are SGHVS and FNYEAQ.

V is TRBV7-9 and J is TRBJ1-5; D is unresolved. Looked up from germline, CDR1 is SEHNR and CDR2 is FQNEAQ (reference sequence). Trimming pared 2 bases from V and 5 bases from J, leaving 10 bases between. CDR3 size: 14 residues. Here the CDR3 DNA reads TGTGCCAGCAGCTTATTCCCCCCGGATCAGCCCCAGCATTTT. Translated: CASSLFPPDQPQHF. Combining the CDR3 with reference TRBV7-9 and TRBJ1-5 gives the whole variable domain DTGVSQNPRHKITKRGQNVTFRCDPISEHNRLYWYRQTLGQGPEFLTYFQNEAQLEKSRLLSDRFSAERPKGSFSTLEIQRTEQGDSAMYLCASSLFPPDQPQHFGDGTRLSIL.

The chain couples TRBV12-3 or TRBV12-4 to TRBJ1-2; D gene unclear. Trimming took off 4 bases at V and 2 bases at J, with 8 bases between the two ends. The CDR3 has 13 amino acids. The CDR3 DNA reads TGTGCCAGCAGTTCGCGGAAGAACTATGGCTACACCTTC. Its protein product is CASSSRKNYGYTF.

This clonotype was detected only a few times. The chain combines TRBV24-1 with TRBJ2-1, with D possibly TRBD2 on 5 matching bases. Trimming left V 3 bases short and J 8 bases short, with 16 bases between. The CDR3 extends over 15 amino acids. The germline gives CDR1 KGHDR, CDR2 SFDVKD. This CDR3 is CATSDRDSGVDEQFF. The CDR3 region has the DNA TGTGCCACCAGTGATCGAGACTCCGGGGTGGATGAGCAGTTCTTC.

The rearrangement joins TRBV20-1 to TRBJ2-7; D gene unclear. This CDR3 has 12 residues. Per the germline V gene, CDR1 is DFQATT and CDR2 is SNEGSKA (reference sequence). The V and J ends lost 3 bases and 3 bases respectively, with 9 bases between them. CDR3 sequence reads: CSASGSNYEQYF. CDR3 bases: TGCAGTGCTAGTGGGTCTAACTACGAGCAGTACTTC.

The J gene is TRBJ2-1, the V gene TRBV4-1, with 11 nucleotides matching TRBD2. This CDR3 is built from 21 residues. The J segment lost 4 bases and the V segment lost 0 bases, leaving 17 bases of the junction unmatched. Per germline, CDR1 MGHRA and CDR2 YSYEKL. The CDR3 DNA reads as TGCGCCAGCAGCCAAGAAGCGTCCACTAGCGGGAGTACGGGAGGGTACAATGAGCAGTTCTTC. Translated, it gives CASSQEASTSGSTGGYNEQFF.

About this clonotype: Possible read error: a much larger clone is one base away. The conserved closing phenylalanine or tryptophan is absent in this CDR3, likely reflecting a read error. The J gene is TRBJ1-2, the V gene TRBV10-3, with TRBD1 as a possible D gene (5 bases). CDR3 length: 12 amino acids. The V end lost 8 bases, the J end lost 4 bases, and 11 bases lay between the germline ends. The germline V gene has CDR1 ENHRY and CDR2 SYGVKD. CDR3 residues: CAIGGGIYGYTV. The CDR3 DNA sequence: TGTGCCATCGGTGGGGGAATCTATGGCTACACCGTC.